This T cell receptor beta chain was retrieved from a study of blood T cells in healthy people across ages. Study-wide results and caveats: Investigators treated diversity estimates from one million T cells as underestimates.

Note on this clonotype: Its antigen is not identified.

The use of a sample-barcoded 5' primer and a J-beta primer mix characterized a second PCR of roughly 6 to 11 cycles. TCRdb re-derived calls from the 5' RACE reads in MiXCR, one entry per CDR3 protein. Among around 2 million distinct CDR3 sequences listed, around 42% were seen once. Trimming took 1 base from V and 8 from J, leaving 12 bases between them. This CDR3 is 14 amino acids long. CDR1 and CDR2 (germline): SEHNR, FQNEAQ (reference sequence). The source is a human donor in good health. Sequencing was performed on blood. This chain joins TRBV7-9 and TRBJ2-1; D possibly corresponds to TRBD2 (5 bases). The CDR3 region is CASSLELGIDEQFF. For the CDR3, the DNA is TGTGCCAGCAGCTTAGAACTAGGTATCGATGAGCAGTTCTTC.